The 25 T cell receptor beta chains reported below all come from one sample, sequenced in a study of T cell responses to AZD1222 COVID-19 vaccine. Libraries were prepared by immunoSEQ multiplex PCR; TCRdb keeps only in-frame clonotypes and omits some of them. The repertoire holds about 120,000 clones, with roughly 90% as singletons. Specimen: peripheral blood, collected on day 0 of AZD1222 vaccination. These receptors all stem from an adult in good health.

The J gene is TRBJ1-5, the V gene TRBV10-1; 11 positions agree with TRBD1. This CDR3 contains 14 residues. The V segment lost 5 bases and the J segment 7 bases; nucleotides outside the gene matches: 4. Per the germline V gene, CDR1 is WNHNN and CDR2 is SYGVQD (reference sequence). In nucleotides, the CDR3 is TGCGCCAGCAGTAGGACAGGGGGCGAGCAGCCCCAGCATTTT. Translated: CASSRTGGEQPQHF.

This clone was seen more than once but under ten times. This sequence joins TRBV5-4 and TRBJ1-6; D ambiguous. Germline-derived CDR1 and CDR2 are SGHNT and YYREEE (reference sequence). CDR3 length: 16 amino acids. Trimming pared 0 bases from V and 1 base from J, leaving 8 bases between. CDR3 sequence (DNA): TGTGCCAGCAGCTTGGAAGGGAGGTCCTATAATTCACCCCTCCACTTT. This sequence encodes CASSLEGRSYNSPLHF.

This chain links TRBV30 with TRBJ2-1, with 8 nucleotides matching TRBD1. The CDR3 spans 16 residues. J lost 0 bases, V lost 3 bases, and 7 bases had no gene match. Per the germline V gene, CDR1 is GTSNPN and CDR2 is SVGIG (reference sequence). CDR3 in DNA: TGTGCCTGGAGGGGATTCGACAGGGGCTCCTACAATGAGCAGTTCTTC. It specifies CAWRGFDRGSYNEQFF.

This clone was observed a few times. The chain carries TRBV29-1 and TRBJ1-3; TRBD1 matches 7 bases. Germline CDR1 is SQVTM and CDR2 is ANQGSEA. The CDR3 runs to 13 residues. V was pared by 7 bases and J by 0 bases, with 3 bases of the junction left unmatched. CDR3 bases: TGCAGCGCTCGGACAGGCTCTGGAAACACCATATATTTT. It is translated as CSARTGSGNTIYF.

The chain joins TRBV18 to TRBJ1-2, with 8 nucleotides matching TRBD1. Germline trimming cut 2 bases from V and 7 bases from J; bases unmatched to any gene: 9. This CDR3 spans 15 amino acids. Germline CDR1 KGHSH, CDR2 LQKENI. CDR3 loop: CASSPGTGLLPGYTF. The DNA of the CDR3 is TGTGCCAGCTCACCAGGGACAGGCCTTTTGCCTGGCTACACCTTC.

The genes are TRBV28 and TRBJ1-2, with D perhaps TRBD1 (6 bases). Germline V lookup: CDR1 MDHEN, CDR2 SYDVKM. The CDR3 totals 13 residues. V was cut by 8 bases and J by 4 bases, with 14 bases left in between. CDR3 sequence reads: CASEKGQTYGYTF. The CDR3 nucleotides read TGTGCCAGCGAAAAAGGACAGACCTATGGCTACACCTTC.

V and J are TRBV6-5 and TRBJ1-5, with D unclear. The CDR3 runs 14 residues. Germline CDR1 and CDR2: MNHEY and SVGAGI. Trimming removed 2 bases from V and 3 bases from J, with 8 bases in between. The CDR3 DNA reads as TGTGCCAGCAGTTACAATGGAAACAATCAGCCCCAGCATTTT. Its translation: CASSYNGNNQPQHF.

The rearrangement joins TRBV21-1 to TRBJ1-5; the table names TRBD1, a call not compared with the DNA. TRBV21-1 is designated a pseudogene. This CDR3 is built from 14 residues. The CDR3 coding sequence is TGTGCCAGCAGCGAACAGGGGAAGGAGCAGCCCCAGCATTTT. Translating gives CASSEQGKEQPQHF.

This CDR3 is CASSLSVTDTQYF. The CDR3 nucleotides read TGTGCCAGCAGCTTGAGTGTGACAGATACGCAGTATTTT. The chain employs TRBV7-3 and TRBJ2-3; D is undetermined. Germline V gives CDR1 SGHTA, CDR2 FQGTGA. The V end lost 3 bases, the J end lost 3 bases, and 7 bases lay between the germline ends. This CDR3 comprises 13 residues.

The gene calls are TRBV18 and TRBJ2-7; TRBD1 or TRBD2 may be the D gene (5 bases each). Germline V gene sequence: CDR1 KGHSH, CDR2 LQKENI. V was clipped by 1 base and J by 2 bases, with 12 bases between them. The CDR3 sequence is 15 residues long. The CDR3 reads CASSPLGGSAYEQYF. For the CDR3, the DNA is TGTGCCAGCTCACCACTTGGGGGATCAGCCTACGAGCAGTACTTC.

The chain uses TRBV6-5 and TRBJ2-7, with 7 bases identical to TRBD2. Unmatched junction bases numbered 4, after V lost 6 bases and J lost 2 bases. The CDR3 is 13 residues long. CDR1 MNHEY and CDR2 SVGAGI come from the germline V gene. CDR3 amino acids: CASSSGITYEQYF. Written as DNA, the CDR3 is TGTGCCAGCAGCAGCGGGATCACCTACGAGCAGTACTTC.

The CDR3 sequence: CASVGGGHDAEAFF. The CDR3 coding sequence is TGTGCCAGCGTAGGCGGGGGCCATGACGCTGAAGCTTTCTTT. The chain is built from TRBV28 and TRBJ1-1; D is possibly TRBD1 (6 bases). Germline loops: CDR1 MDHEN, CDR2 SYDVKM. CDR3 length equals 14 residues. Trimming took 8 bases from V and 6 from J, leaving 19 bases between them.

This chain joins TRBV11-3 and TRBJ2-1, with TRBD1 matching over 7 bases. The CDR3 sequence is 15 residues long. The germline CDR1 and CDR2 sequences are SGHNT and YENEEA. The ends lost 8 bases at V and 0 bases at J; junction bases unmatched: 7. The CDR3 DNA reads as TGTGCCAGCCGCCAACAGGGGAGCTCCTACAATGAGCAGTTCTTC. It codes for CASRQQGSSYNEQFF.

The rearrangement joins TRBV21-1 to TRBJ1-2; no DNA check was done on the table's D call, TRBD1. TRBV21-1 represents a pseudogene. The CDR3 runs to 16 residues. The CDR3 loop reads CASSRGRDRPFIDYTF. The DNA for the CDR3 is TGTGCCAGCAGCAGGGGCCGGGACAGGCCGTTTATTGACTACACCTTC.

The chain uses TRBV7-9 and TRBJ1-2; 7 nucleotides line up with TRBD1. Germline trimming cut 5 bases from V and 7 bases from J; bases unmatched to any gene: 7. The CDR3 runs to 13 residues. CDR1 SEHNR and CDR2 FQNEAQ come from the germline V gene (reference sequence). CDR3 sequence (DNA): TGTGCCAGCAGCCTGTCAACAGGGGTTGGCTACACCTTC. Amino acid sequence: CASSLSTGVGYTF. The variable domain in full, completed from reference TRBV7-9 and TRBJ1-2, reads DTGVSQNPRHKITKRGQNVTFRCDPISEHNRLYWYRQTLGQGPEFLTYFQNEAQLEKSRLLSDRFSAERPKGSFSTLEIQRTEQGDSAMYLCASSLSTGVGYTFGSGTRLTVV.

CDR3 sequence (DNA): TGTGCCAGCAGTGATGACGTAGGCACTGAAGCTTTCTTT. Its translation: CASSDDVGTEAFF. The chain joins TRBV2 to TRBJ1-1; D is ambiguous. The CDR3 is 13 residues long. V was pared by 3 bases and J by 4 bases, with 9 bases between. From germline, CDR1 is SNHLY and CDR2 FYNNEI.

The rearrangement links TRBV11-2 to TRBJ1-1; TRBD1 matches at 10 bases. Germline CDR1 reads SGHAT; CDR2 reads FQNNGV. The CDR3 contains 15 residues. After removal of 5 bases from V and 6 bases from J, the junction contained 9 bases not matched to a gene. CDR3 loop: CASSPSTGGVSEAFF. The CDR3 DNA reads TGTGCCAGCAGCCCATCGACAGGGGGCGTCTCTGAAGCTTTCTTT.

The chain is built from TRBV18 and TRBJ2-3; no clear D. The V gene's germline CDR1 is KGHSH and CDR2 LQKENI. V was shortened by 4 bases and J by 0 bases, with 5 bases between the two germline ends. CDR3 length equals 13 residues. This chain's CDR3 is CASSLLSTDTQYF. Written as DNA, the CDR3 is TGTGCCAGCTCACTCCTTAGCACAGATACGCAGTATTTT.

The rearrangement uses TRBV18 and TRBJ2-5; D possibly uses TRBD1 or TRBD2 (5 bases each). V was trimmed by 0 bases and J by 4 bases, leaving 6 bases between them. The CDR3 extends over 13 amino acids. Germline V gene data show CDR1 as KGHSH and CDR2 as LQKENI. The DNA for the CDR3 is TGTGCCAGCTCACCACCGAGGGGAGAGACCCAGTACTTC. The encoded protein is CASSPPRGETQYF.

This rearrangement joins TRBV18 to TRBJ1-1; tentatively, D is TRBD1 (6 bases). Germline loops: CDR1 KGHSH, CDR2 LQKENI. The ends were cut back, 6 bases at V and 6 bases at J, with 14 bases in the middle. This CDR3 spans 13 amino acids. Here the CDR3 reads CASSQQGAAEAFF. DNA for the CDR3: TGTGCCAGCTCTCAACAGGGCGCGGCTGAAGCTTTCTTT.

The rearrangement uses TRBV7-6 and TRBJ1-3; 7 bases agree with TRBD1. Germline V gives CDR1 SGHVS, CDR2 FNYEAQ. This CDR3 contains 15 residues. Trimming at V came to 5 bases and at J to 1 base, leaving 5 bases not matched to a gene. This CDR3 is CASSRMTGSGNTIYF. The CDR3, as DNA: TGTGCCAGCAGCAGAATGACAGGGTCTGGAAACACCATATATTTT.

This clone was seen just once. The V gene is TRBV29-1, the J gene TRBJ1-1, with 7 bases that match TRBD1. CDR3 length equals 13 residues. Germline loops: CDR1 SQVTM, CDR2 ANQGSEA. V shed 7 bases and J 0 bases; nucleotides not matched to a gene: 5. CDR3 DNA sequence: TGCAGCGCCGGACAGGTTCTGAACACTGAAGCTTTCTTT. Amino acid sequence: CSAGQVLNTEAFF.

The genes are TRBV7-3 and TRBJ2-1; 11 bases line up with TRBD1. Per germline, CDR1 SGHTA and CDR2 FQGTGA. The CDR3 has 15 amino acids. J lost 6 bases, V lost 5 bases, and 6 bases had no gene match. The CDR3 DNA reads as TGTGCCAGCAGCCCCAGGGGGACAGGGGGCAATGAGCAGTTCTTC. It encodes CASSPRGTGGNEQFF.

The chain is built from TRBV27 and TRBJ1-6; 9 bases are a match to TRBD1. CDR1 is MNHEY, CDR2 SMNVEV, per germline (reference sequence). The CDR3 runs 14 residues. The ends lost 4 bases at V and 5 bases at J; junction bases unmatched: 0. For the CDR3, the DNA is TGTGCCAGCAGTTGGACAGGGGATAATTCACCCCTCCACTTT. Translating it yields CASSWTGDNSPLHF.

This clone came up a few times. The chain employs TRBV7-9 and TRBJ1-4, with D tentatively TRBD1 (6 bases). The V end lost 4 bases, the J end lost 9 bases, and 18 bases lay between the germline ends. This CDR3 contains 15 residues. Per germline, CDR1 SEHNR and CDR2 FQNEAQ (reference sequence). CDR3 protein: CASSYGPDRNQKLFF. CDR3 nucleotide sequence: TGTGCCAGCAGCTACGGACCGGACAGAAACCAAAAACTGTTTTTT.